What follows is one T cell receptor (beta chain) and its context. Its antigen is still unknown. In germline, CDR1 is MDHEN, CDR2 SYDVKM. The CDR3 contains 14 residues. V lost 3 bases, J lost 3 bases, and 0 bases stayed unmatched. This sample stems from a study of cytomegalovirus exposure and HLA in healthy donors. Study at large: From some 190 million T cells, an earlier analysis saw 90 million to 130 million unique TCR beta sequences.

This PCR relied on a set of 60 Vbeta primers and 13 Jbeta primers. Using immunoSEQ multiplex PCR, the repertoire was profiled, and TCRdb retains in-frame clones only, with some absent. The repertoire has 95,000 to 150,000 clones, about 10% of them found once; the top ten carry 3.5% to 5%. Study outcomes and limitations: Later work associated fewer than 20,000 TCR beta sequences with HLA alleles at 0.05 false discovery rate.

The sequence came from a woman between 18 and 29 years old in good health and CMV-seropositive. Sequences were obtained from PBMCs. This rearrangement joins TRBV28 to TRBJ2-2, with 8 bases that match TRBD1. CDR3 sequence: CASSLGQDTGELFF. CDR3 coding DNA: TGTGCCAGCAGTTTGGGACAGGACACCGGGGAGCTGTTTTTT.